Described below is a single TCR beta chain sequence and its context. As yet, its antigen is unknown. This sample was included in a study of T cells after yellow fever vaccination. Study outcomes and limitations: Post-booster repertoires again held most primary-vaccination clones (about 96% CD4, roughly 90% CD8).

CDR3 length equals 14 residues. Germline CDR1 DFQATT, CDR2 SNEGSKA (reference sequence). V was pared by 4 bases and J by 0 bases, with 2 bases of the junction left unmatched. A single record per CDR3 protein comes from TCRdb applying MiXCR to the 5' RACE reads. This table holds nearly 550,000 distinct CDR3 sequences, around 21% found once. The source was PBMCs, collected 15 days after the yellow fever booster vaccination. The receptor's source is a man aged 25 to 40 who received the YFV17D yellow fever vaccine. The rearrangement links TRBV20-1 to TRBJ1-5, with 8 bases that match TRBD1. CDR3 loop: CSAMTGASNQPQHF. CDR3 sequence (DNA): TGCAGTGCTATGACAGGGGCTAGCAATCAGCCCCAGCATTTT.